The T cell receptor (beta chain) described here comes from a study of shared clonotypes between healthy human individuals. The study, taken as a whole, reports: What rarefaction showed was incomplete sorted-subset sequencing despite large depth. Generation probability values for non-shared clonotypes were lower than those for clonotypes shared by all four donors. Few donors limited the genetic and exposure-history diversity represented.

In germline, CDR1 is SGDLS, CDR2 YYNGEE. V dropped 3 bases and J dropped 4 bases, with 11 bases sitting between them. CDR3 size: 14 residues. Splitting of each subset's genomic DNA was done evenly across several immunoSEQ plates. Repertoires were generated with immunoSEQ multiplex PCR, while TCRdb's copy carries only in-frame clones and drops some. The data contain about 2 million clones, about 95% of them singletons. Naive CD8 isolation took CD45RO-negative cells positively selected for CCR7 and excluded terminally differentiated effector memory CD45RA+ cells. Regarding this clone: Its antigen is unidentified. The same CDR3 is also encoded by other DNA sequences in this sample.

Specimen: naive CD8+ T cells sorted from blood. This chain uses TRBV9 with TRBJ1-5, with D possibly being TRBD1 (5 bases). This TCR was sampled from a young man in good health. CDR3 protein: CASSATGVNQPQHF. CDR3 DNA: TGTGCCAGCAGCGCTACAGGAGTTAATCAGCCCCAGCATTTT.